These T cell receptor beta chains were read from a single sample in a study of blood T cells in healthy people across ages. MiXCR, run by TCRdb on the 5' RACE reads, gives a single entry per CDR3 protein. Of around 800,000 distinct CDR3 sequences in the sample, under 45% were seen once. Sequencing was done on a sample of blood. Receptor source: a man in his fifties or sixties in good health. The CDR3 runs from the conserved cysteine through the conserved F or W. The D gene is left open where the match is weak. Expanded clones get a size class; other rows say once, few or many, or leave the size out.

TRBD1,few,TRBJ2-3,TRBV4-3,CASSQGPDRVPDTQYF,TGCGCCAGCAGCCAAGGTCCGGACAGGGTACCAGATACGCAGTATTTT
.,.,TRBJ1-2,TRBV5-1,CASSFGTGRSGNGYTF,TGCGCCAGCAGCTTCGGAACAGGGCGGAGTGGAAATGGCTACACCTTC
TRBD2,.,TRBJ2-4,TRBV5-1,CASSLEASGGITNVQYF,TGCGCCAGCAGCTTGGAGGCTAGCGGCGGGATTACTAACGTTCAGTACTTC
.,.,TRBJ1-2,TRBV27,CASSLSPGSQLFGYTF,TGTGCCAGCAGTCTATCCCCCGGCAGCCAACTATTTGGCTACACCTTC
TRBD2,.,TRBJ2-5,TRBV4-3,CASSQDRLAGVGSYQETQYF,TGCGCCAGCAGCCAAGATCGCCTAGCGGGGGTTGGCTCGTACCAAGAGACCCAGTACTTC
.,.,TRBJ1-2,TRBV29-1,CSVDEGGYTF,TGCAGCGTTGATGAGGGTGGCTACACCTTC
.,.,TRBJ2-2,TRBV6-1,CASSPKGLTGELFF,TGTGCCAGCAGTCCCAAGGGACTTACCGGGGAGCTGTTTTTT
.,.,TRBJ2-3,TRBV20-1,CSARVKDTQYF,TGCAGTGCTAGAGTTAAAGATACGCAGTATTTT
.,few,TRBJ2-2,TRBV2,CASTLGYMNTGELFF,TGTGCCAGCACCTTAGGATACATGAACACCGGGGAGCTGTTTTTT
.,.,TRBJ2-2,TRBV3-1,CASSQERGSNTGELFF,TGTGCCAGCAGCCAAGAGCGGGGATCGAACACCGGGGAGCTGTTTTTT
TRBD2,few,TRBJ2-7,TRBV6-5,CASSYRLAGSSYEQYF,TGTGCCAGCAGTTACCGACTAGCGGGAAGCTCCTACGAGCAGTACTTC
.,.,TRBJ1-4,TRBV20-1,CSARRGTNEKLFF,TGCAGTGCTAGGCGGGGGACTAATGAAAAACTGTTTTTT
.,.,TRBJ1-1,TRBV7-9,CASSLEFDRTEAFF,TGTGCCAGCAGCTTGGAGTTCGATCGCACTGAAGCTTTCTTT
.,many,TRBJ2-7,TRBV29-1,CSVELKDRSSYEQYF,TGCAGCGTTGAACTGAAGGACAGAAGCTCCTACGAGCAGTACTTC
.,few,TRBJ2-7,TRBV7-2,CASSLDSHPTYEQYF,TGTGCCAGCAGCTTAGATTCCCACCCGACCTACGAGCAGTACTTC
.,few,TRBJ2-5,TRBV29-1,CSVEGGAKPPSETQYF,TGCAGCGTTGAGGGGGGGGCCAAACCTCCCTCCGAGACCCAGTACTTC
.,.,TRBJ1-2,TRBV7-8,CASSSVGQGNYGYTF,TGTGCCAGCAGCTCCGTGGGGCAGGGTAACTATGGCTACACCTTC
.,.,TRBJ2-3,TRBV20-1,CSERRGLTDTQYF,TGCAGTGAGAGGAGGGGACTCACAGATACGCAGTATTTT
.,.,TRBJ2-1,TRBV29-1,CSSAGQLNEQFF,TGCAGCTCCGCGGGGCAACTCAATGAGCAGTTCTTC
TRBD1,.,TRBJ1-5,TRBV27,CASSPGTGARRPQHF,TGTGCCAGCAGTCCTGGGACAGGCGCACGTCGACCCCAGCATTTT
TRBD2,.,TRBJ2-7,TRBV5-4,CASSLPGGRRDEQYF,TGTGCCAGCAGCCTACCGGGAGGCCGAAGAGACGAGCAGTACTTC